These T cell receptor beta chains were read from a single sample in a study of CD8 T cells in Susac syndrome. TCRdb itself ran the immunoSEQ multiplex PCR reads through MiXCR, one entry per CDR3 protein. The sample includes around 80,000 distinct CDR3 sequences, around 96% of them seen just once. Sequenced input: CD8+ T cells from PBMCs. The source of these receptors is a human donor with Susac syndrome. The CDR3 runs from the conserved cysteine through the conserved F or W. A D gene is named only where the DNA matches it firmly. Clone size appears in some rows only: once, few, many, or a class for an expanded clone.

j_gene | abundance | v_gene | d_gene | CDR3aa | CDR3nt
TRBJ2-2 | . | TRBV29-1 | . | CSVGTARTGELFF | TGCAGCGTTGGGACAGCGAGAACCGGGGAGCTGTTTTTT
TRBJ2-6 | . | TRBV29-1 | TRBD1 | CSARGRGHTGANVLTF | TGCAGCGCGAGGGGCAGGGGGCACACTGGGGCCAACGTCCTGACTTTC
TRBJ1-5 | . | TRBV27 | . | CASSLSGADQPQHF | TGTGCCAGCAGTTTAAGTGGCGCCGATCAGCCCCAGCATTTT
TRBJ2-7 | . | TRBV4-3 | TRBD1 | CASSQDLGQGSYEQYF | TGCGCCAGCAGCCAAGATCTAGGACAGGGGTCCTACGAGCAGTACTTC
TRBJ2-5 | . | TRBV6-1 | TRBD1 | CASSPQPDRVLAVIQYF | TGTGCCAGCAGCCCCCAGCCTGACAGGGTTCTGGCGGTTATCCAGTACTTC
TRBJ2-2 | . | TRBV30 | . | CAWRPVLGAGTGELFF | TGTGCCTGGAGGCCCGTGTTGGGGGCAGGGACCGGGGAGCTGTTTTTT
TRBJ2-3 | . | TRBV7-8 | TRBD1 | CASSPRDRVGDTQYF | TGTGCCAGCAGCCCCCGGGACAGGGTTGGAGATACGCAGTATTTT
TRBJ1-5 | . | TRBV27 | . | CASNLTAQHF | TGTGCCAGCAACCTTACGGCCCAGCATTTT
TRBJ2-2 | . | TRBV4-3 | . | CASSQINTGELFF | TGCGCCAGCAGCCAAATTAACACCGGGGAGCTGTTTTTT
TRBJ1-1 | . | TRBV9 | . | CASSVSQVNTEAFF | TGTGCCAGCAGCGTAAGCCAGGTGAACACTGAAGCTTTCTTT
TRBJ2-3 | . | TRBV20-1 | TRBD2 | CSAREASGRVYSDTQYF | TGCAGTGCTAGAGAGGCTAGCGGGAGAGTGTACTCAGATACGCAGTATTTT
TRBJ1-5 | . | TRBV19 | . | CASSMMGGVQPQHF | TGTGCCAGTAGTATGATGGGGGGCGTGCAGCCCCAGCATTTT
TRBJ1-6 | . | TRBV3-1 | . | CASSQFAAGPEVINSPLHF | TGTGCCAGCAGCCAATTTGCCGCCGGGCCGGAGGTGATTAATTCACCCCTCCACTTT
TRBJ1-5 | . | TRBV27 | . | CASSLGGAQPQHF | TGTGCCAGCAGTTTAGGAGGGGCCCAGCCCCAGCATTTT
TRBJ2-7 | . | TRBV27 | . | CASSLPGVEQYF | TGTGCCAGCAGTTTGCCCGGGGTCGAGCAGTACTTC
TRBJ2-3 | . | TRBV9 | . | CASSVGRSSTDTQYF | TGTGCCAGCAGCGTAGGAAGGAGCTCCACAGATACGCAGTATTTT
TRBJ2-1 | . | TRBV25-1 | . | CASSEYTPRRTGNEQFF | TGTGCCAGCAGTGAATATACCCCTCGCCGCACCGGCAATGAGCAGTTCTTC
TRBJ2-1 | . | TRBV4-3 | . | CASSQDRLPDSGFYNEQFF | TGCGCCAGCAGCCAAGACCGCCTGCCGGATAGCGGCTTTTACAATGAGCAGTTCTTC
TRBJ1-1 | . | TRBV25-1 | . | CASSWGATEAFF | TGTGCCAGCAGTTGGGGGGCCACTGAAGCTTTCTTT
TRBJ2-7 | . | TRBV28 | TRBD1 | CASSLIFQSGQGFYEQYF | TGTGCCAGCAGTTTAATTTTCCAATCGGGACAGGGGTTTTACGAGCAGTACTTC
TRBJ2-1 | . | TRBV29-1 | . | CSVTQTGPSYNEQFF | TGCAGCGTCACCCAAACAGGGCCCTCCTACAATGAGCAGTTCTTC
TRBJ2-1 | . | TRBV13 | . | CASGGSSYNEQFF | TGTGCCAGCGGGGGGAGCTCCTACAATGAGCAGTTCTTC
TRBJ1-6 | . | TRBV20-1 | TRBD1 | CSATRTGVSSPLHF | TGCAGTGCTACTCGGACAGGGGTTAGTTCACCCCTCCACTTT
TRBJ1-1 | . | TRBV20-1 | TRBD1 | CSAGQGLTEAFF | TGCAGTGCCGGACAGGGTCTCACTGAAGCTTTCTTT
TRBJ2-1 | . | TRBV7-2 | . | CASSFNHEQFF | TGTGCCAGCAGCTTTAACCATGAGCAGTTCTTC
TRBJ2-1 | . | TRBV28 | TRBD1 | CASSRTGTGLFLSNEQFF | TGTGCCAGCAGTCGTACCGGGACAGGACTTTTTTTGTCCAATGAGCAGTTCTTC
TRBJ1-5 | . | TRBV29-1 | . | CSVAQNNQPQHF | TGCAGCGTTGCCCAGAACAATCAGCCCCAGCATTTT
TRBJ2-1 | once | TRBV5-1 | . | CASSLTGKYNEQFF | TGCGCCAGCAGCTTGACCGGTAAATACAATGAGCAGTTCTTC
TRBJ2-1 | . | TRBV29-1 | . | CSVETQGEQFF | TGCAGCGTTGAGACGCAGGGTGAGCAGTTCTTC
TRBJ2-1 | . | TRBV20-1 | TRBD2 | CSASGAGGFNEQFF | TGCAGTGCCTCTGGGGCGGGAGGGTTCAATGAGCAGTTCTTC
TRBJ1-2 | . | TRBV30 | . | CAWRRSPTAANYGYTF | TGTGCCTGGCGTCGGAGTCCCACAGCAGCTAACTATGGCTACACCTTC
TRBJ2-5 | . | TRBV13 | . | CASSLRGAQETQYF | TGTGCCAGCAGCTTAAGGGGGGCACAAGAGACCCAGTACTTC
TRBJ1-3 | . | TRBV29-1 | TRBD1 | CSVETQGGPGNTIYF | TGCAGCGTTGAAACCCAGGGGGGACCGGGAAACACCATATATTTT
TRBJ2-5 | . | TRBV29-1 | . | CSVEAGGQTHQETQYF | TGCAGCGTTGAGGCTGGGGGGCAGACCCACCAAGAGACCCAGTACTTC
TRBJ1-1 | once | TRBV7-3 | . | CASSRDSNTEAFF | TGTGCCAGCAGCCGGGACTCAAACACTGAAGCTTTCTTT
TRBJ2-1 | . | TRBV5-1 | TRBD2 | CASSLTRGAYNEQFF | TGCGCCAGCAGCTTGACGCGGGGGGCCTACAATGAGCAGTTCTTC
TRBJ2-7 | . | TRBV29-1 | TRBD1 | CSVERTGGEQYF | TGCAGCGTTGAGAGGACAGGGGGCGAGCAGTACTTC
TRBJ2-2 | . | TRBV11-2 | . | CASSLDRAQRDHTGELFF | TGTGCCAGCAGCTTAGATCGGGCTCAACGGGACCACACCGGGGAGCTGTTTTTT
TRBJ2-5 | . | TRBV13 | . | CASSPVGRETQYF | TGTGCCAGCAGCCCCGTCGGGCGGGAGACCCAGTACTTC
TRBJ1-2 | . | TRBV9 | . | CASGGGADYGYTF | TGTGCCAGCGGTGGGGGGGCCGACTATGGCTACACCTTC
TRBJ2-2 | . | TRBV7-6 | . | CASSLVAGGTTGELFF | TGTGCCAGCAGCTTAGTTGCAGGAGGAACCACCGGGGAGCTGTTTTTT
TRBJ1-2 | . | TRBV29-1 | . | CSVESRVGYTF | TGCAGCGTTGAATCCAGGGTTGGCTACACCTTC
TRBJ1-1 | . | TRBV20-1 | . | CSGGDTEAFF | TGCAGTGGGGGAGACACTGAAGCTTTCTTT